What follows are 25 T cell receptor beta chains derived from one specimen sequenced in a study of shared clonotypes between healthy human individuals. TCRdb's table, derived via immunoSEQ multiplex PCR, lists solely in-frame clones and lacks some. The table records around 980,000 clones, 75% to 85% of them present only once. The sample was memory CD4+ T cells from PBMCs. Noted subset: CD45RA-negative fraction. These receptors all come from a man younger than 35 in good health. Some clones in this sample may be carry-over from other donors' samples.

The chain has TRBV6-5 and TRBJ1-1; possibly TRBD1 for D (6 bases). The CDR3 is 14 residues long. V was cut by 3 bases and J by 6 bases, with 14 bases left in between. CDR1 and CDR2 (germline): MNHEY, SVGAGI. The CDR3 DNA reads TGTGCCAGCAGTTATGCTTTCAGGGGCGCTGAAGCTTTCTTT. Its protein is CASSYAFRGAEAFF.

This clone occurred a few times. The V gene is TRBV7-6, the J gene TRBJ1-4; a possible D gene is TRBD1 (5 bases). Per the germline V gene, CDR1 is SGHVS and CDR2 is FNYEAQ. Trimming left V 5 bases short and J 8 bases short, with 18 bases between. The CDR3 consists of 15 residues. CDR3 nucleotide sequence: TGTGCCAGCAGCCCCCGGGACCCCGCCAGAGAAAAACTGTTTTTT. This encodes CASSPRDPAREKLFF.

The chain uses TRBV19 and TRBJ2-2; D is ambiguous. Germline CDR1 is LNHDA and CDR2 is SQIVND (reference sequence). The CDR3 has 14 amino acids. With 5 bases removed from V and 6 bases from J, the gap between germline ends came to 13 bases. CDR3 nucleotides: TGTGCCAGTAGTCAGTTGTTGCGCTCCGGGGAGCTGTTTTTT. It specifies CASSQLLRSGELFF. Combining the CDR3 with reference TRBV19 and TRBJ2-2 gives the whole variable domain DGGITQSPKYLFRKEGQNVTLSCEQNLNHDAMYWYRQDPGQGLRLIYYSQIVNDFQKGDIAEGYSVSREKKESFPLTVTSAQKNPTAFYLCASSQLLRSGELFFGEGSRLTVL.

The chain joins TRBV9 to TRBJ2-2, with 11 bases fitting TRBD2. Germline trimming cut 4 bases from V and 4 bases from J; bases unmatched to any gene: 9. The CDR3 consists of 17 residues. Germline loops: CDR1 SGDLS, CDR2 YYNGEE. The CDR3: CASSPIAGGPGTGELFF. CDR3 bases: TGTGCCAGCAGCCCAATAGCGGGAGGGCCTGGCACCGGGGAGCTGTTTTTT.

V gene TRBV28 combines with J gene TRBJ2-3, with 7 bases lining up with TRBD1. V shed 6 bases and J 2 bases; nucleotides not matched to a gene: 11. Germline loops: CDR1 MDHEN, CDR2 SYDVKM. This CDR3 has 16 residues. The CDR3 sequence: CASSRTNRGHTDTQYF. For the CDR3, the DNA is TGTGCCAGCAGCCGCACCAACAGGGGACACACAGATACGCAGTATTTT.

Remarks on this clone: This may be a read error, as it is one base from a much larger clone. This chain joins TRBV30 and TRBJ1-1; maybe TRBD1 (5 bases). The CDR3 runs 12 residues. Per the germline V gene, CDR1 is GTSNPN and CDR2 is SVGIG (reference sequence). CDR3 sequence: CAWKRGSTEALF. In nucleotides, the CDR3 is TGTGCCTGGAAGCGGGGGTCCACTGAAGCTCTCTTT.

V is TRBV5-1 and J is TRBJ2-3; unclear D gene. The CDR3 has 17 amino acids. Per germline, CDR1 SGHRS and CDR2 YFSETQ. Between the trimmed V and J ends, which lost 1 base and 1 base, there was a span of 16 bases. CDR3 nucleotide sequence: TGCGCCAGCAGCTTGTTCGGCAGACCGGCCCGCACAGATACGCAGTATTTT. This gives the protein CASSLFGRPARTDTQYF.

V is TRBV7-9 and J is TRBJ2-3, with D unresolved. The CDR3 runs 16 residues. Germline lookup yields CDR1 SEHNR and CDR2 FQNEAQ (reference sequence). V was clipped by 2 bases and J by 0 bases, with 12 bases between them. CDR3 nucleotide sequence: TGTGCCAGCAGCTTAAAAGATATTCCCAGCACAGATACGCAGTATTTT. It translates to CASSLKDIPSTDTQYF.

V gene TRBV28 combines with J gene TRBJ1-1; D is possibly TRBD1 (6 bases). The CDR3 runs 13 residues. CDR1 and CDR2 (germline): MDHEN, SYDVKM. Trimming left V 10 bases short and J 6 bases short, with 18 bases between. The CDR3, as DNA: TGTGCCACCCACCGATCGGGGGGCGCTGAAGCTTTCTTT. Its protein product is CATHRSGGAEAFF.

V usage is TRBV2 and J usage is TRBJ1-5; D is unresolved. V gave up 2 bases and J gave up 2 bases, with 13 bases separating them. The CDR3 loop spans 16 amino acids. Germline values: CDR1 SNHLY, CDR2 FYNNEI. The CDR3, as DNA: TGTGCCAGCAGTGAACTCGGGTCTTCGGGCAATCAGCCCCAGCATTTT. Translation gives CASSELGSSGNQPQHF.

CDR3 protein: CASRYQIRATEAFF. For the CDR3, the DNA is TGTGCCAGCAGGTACCAGATCCGGGCGACTGAAGCTTTCTTT. V and J are TRBV6-1 and TRBJ1-1, with D hard to call. V lost 6 bases to trimming and J lost 5 bases, with 16 bases between them. In germline, CDR1 is MNHNS, CDR2 SASEGT. This CDR3 has 14 amino acids.

This clone has just one count. CDR3 coding DNA: TGCAGCGTTTCCCATGTCAGGCCAGATACGCAGTATTTT. Its translation: CSVSHVRPDTQYF. V and J are TRBV29-1 and TRBJ2-3; no clear D. CDR1 and CDR2 (germline): SQVTM, ANQGSEA. The CDR3 is made up of 13 amino acids. The V and J ends lost 5 bases and 4 bases respectively, with 13 bases between them.

The chain joins TRBV6-1 to TRBJ2-7; D uncertain. The germline V gene has CDR1 MNHNS and CDR2 SASEGT. V gave up 3 bases and J gave up 6 bases, with 9 bases separating them. The CDR3 runs to 12 residues. For the CDR3, the DNA is TGTGCCAGCAGTGACCGGGTGGGCGAGCAGTACTTC. It specifies CASSDRVGEQYF.

The chain couples TRBV18 to TRBJ1-5, with a possible D match to TRBD1 (6 bases). CDR1 is KGHSH and CDR2 is LQKENI in the germline V gene. The CDR3 has 14 residues. Trimming cost V 2 bases and J 7 bases, with 12 bases left between them. DNA for the CDR3: TGTGCCAGCTCACCAGCGGGGGCTGGACAGCCCCAGCATTTT. The encoded protein is CASSPAGAGQPQHF.

The chain couples TRBV28 to TRBJ1-2, with D uncertain. The CDR3 is 12 amino acids. With 5 bases removed from V and 8 bases from J, the gap between germline ends came to 12 bases. In germline, CDR1 is MDHEN, CDR2 SYDVKM. CDR3 sequence reads: CASSTLIGGYTF. The CDR3 nucleotides are TGTGCCAGCAGTACCCTAATAGGGGGCTACACCTTC.

The sample holds a few counts of this clone. V gene TRBV7-2 combines with J gene TRBJ2-3; D remains ambiguous. The germline V gene encodes CDR1 SGHTA and CDR2 FQGNSA. The CDR3 has 13 residues. V lost 2 bases to trimming and J lost 4 bases, with 7 bases between them. The CDR3 reads CASSLTQADTQYF. CDR3 coding DNA: TGTGCCAGCAGCTTAACGCAGGCAGATACGCAGTATTTT.

The J gene is TRBJ2-1, the V gene TRBV4-3; 11 nucleotides align to TRBD1. Germline V CDR1 and CDR2: LGHNA, YSLEER. V gave up 0 bases and J gave up 6 bases; unmatched junction bases: 10. The CDR3 sequence is 18 residues long. This CDR3 reads CASSQEGGAGTGGNEQFF. In nucleotides, the CDR3 is TGCGCCAGCAGCCAAGAAGGCGGGGCCGGGACAGGGGGCAATGAGCAGTTCTTC.

V gene TRBV28 combines with J gene TRBJ2-5; D unclear. Germline assignment: CDR1 MDHEN and CDR2 SYDVKM. This CDR3 has 14 residues. Trimming took 3 bases from V and 2 from J, leaving 10 bases between them. CDR3 coding DNA: TGTGCCAGCAGTTTGGTCAGATCGCAAGAGACCCAGTACTTC. Its translation: CASSLVRSQETQYF.

The chain has TRBV2 and TRBJ1-2; no clear D. V dropped 2 bases and J dropped 1 base, with 17 bases sitting between them. Per germline, CDR1 SNHLY and CDR2 FYNNEI. The CDR3 runs to 17 residues. CDR3 in amino acids: CASSERSAGRLNYGYTF. For the CDR3, the DNA is TGTGCCAGCAGTGAAAGGTCCGCAGGAAGACTTAACTATGGCTACACCTTC. Full variable domain (rest looked up from reference TRBV2 and TRBJ1-2): EPEVTQTPSHQVTQMGQEVILRCVPISNHLYFYWYRQILGQKVEFLVSFYNNEISEKSEIFDDQFSVERPDGSNFTLKIRSTKLEDSAMYFCASSERSAGRLNYGYTFGSGTRLTVV.

V is TRBV2 and J is TRBJ2-2; 10 bases map to TRBD1. Germline-derived CDR1 and CDR2 are SNHLY and FYNNEI. The trim removed 5 bases at V and 7 bases at J, leaving 4 bases unmatched. The CDR3 totals 14 residues. The CDR3, as DNA: TGTGCCAGCAGTCGGGACAGGGGAGGCGGGGAGCTGTTTTTT. Translating it yields CASSRDRGGGELFF.

The DNA of the CDR3 is TGTGCCAGCAGCTGGCGGGGGGAGACAGATACGCAGTATTTT. Translated: CASSWRGETDTQYF. The chain links TRBV5-5 to TRBJ2-3; TRBD2 agrees at 8 bases. In germline, CDR1 is SGHKS, CDR2 YYEKEE (reference sequence). The junction had 3 bases not matched to a gene; V was cut back by 3 bases and J by 3 bases. The CDR3 contains 14 residues.

The V call is TRBV7-8, the J call TRBJ2-1, with D possibly TRBD2 on 6 matching bases. V lost 3 bases and J lost 8, with 8 bases in between. The CDR3 is made up of 12 amino acids. Germline V CDR1 and CDR2: SGHVS, FQNEAQ. CDR3: CASSLRGDEQFF. The CDR3, as DNA: TGTGCCAGCAGCTTGCGGGGCGATGAGCAGTTCTTC.

The V gene is TRBV29-1, the J gene TRBJ2-1; 11 bases line up with TRBD2. The CDR3 is 16 amino acids. The germline gives CDR1 SQVTM, CDR2 ANQGSEA. Germline trimming cut 1 base from V and 0 bases from J; bases unmatched to any gene: 2. CDR3 DNA: TGCAGCGTTGAAGCGGGGACTAGCGGCTCCTACAATGAGCAGTTCTTC. Its protein product is CSVEAGTSGSYNEQFF.

The chain combines TRBV11-3 with TRBJ2-2; D might be TRBD2 (5 bases). CDR1 is SGHNT, CDR2 YENEEA, per germline. The V end was cut by 3 bases, the J end by 5 bases, with 13 bases between. There are 15 residues in the CDR3. CDR3 nucleotides: TGTGCCAGCAGCTTTAGGGCGGGCACTACCGGGGAGCTGTTTTTT. Translated: CASSFRAGTTGELFF.

V is TRBV10-3 and J is TRBJ1-1, with 9 positions matching TRBD1. Germline trimming cut 11 bases from V and 1 base from J; bases unmatched to any gene: 5. The CDR3 runs 13 residues. Germline V gives CDR1 ENHRY, CDR2 SYGVKD. CDR3 in amino acids: CAARDRENTEAFF. DNA for the CDR3: TGTGCCGCCCGGGACAGGGAGAACACTGAAGCTTTCTTT.